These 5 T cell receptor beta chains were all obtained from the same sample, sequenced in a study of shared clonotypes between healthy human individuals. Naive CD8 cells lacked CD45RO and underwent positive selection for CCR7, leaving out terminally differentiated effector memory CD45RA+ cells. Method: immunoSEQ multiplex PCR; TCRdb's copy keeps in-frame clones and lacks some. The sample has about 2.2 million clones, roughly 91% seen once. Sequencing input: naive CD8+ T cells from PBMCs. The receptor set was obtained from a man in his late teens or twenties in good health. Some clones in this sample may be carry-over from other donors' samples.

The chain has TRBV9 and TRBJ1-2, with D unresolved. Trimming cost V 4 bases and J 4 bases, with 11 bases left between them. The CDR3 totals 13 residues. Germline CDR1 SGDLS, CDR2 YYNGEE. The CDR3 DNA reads TGTGCCAGCAGCATTTCGAGCAGCTATGGCTACACCTTC. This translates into CASSISSSYGYTF. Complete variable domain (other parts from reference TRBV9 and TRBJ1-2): DSGVTQTPKHLITATGQRVTLRCSPRSGDLSVYWYQQSLDQGLQFLIQYYNGEERAKGNILERFSAQQFPDLHSELNLSSLELGDSALYFCASSISSSYGYTFGSGTRLTVV.

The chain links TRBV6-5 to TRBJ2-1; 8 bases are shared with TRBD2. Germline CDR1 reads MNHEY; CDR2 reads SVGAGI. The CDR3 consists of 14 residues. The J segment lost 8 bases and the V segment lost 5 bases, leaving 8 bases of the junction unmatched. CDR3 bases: TGTGCCAGCAGTCCGGGACTAGTGTTTGATGAGCAGTTCTTC. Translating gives CASSPGLVFDEQFF.

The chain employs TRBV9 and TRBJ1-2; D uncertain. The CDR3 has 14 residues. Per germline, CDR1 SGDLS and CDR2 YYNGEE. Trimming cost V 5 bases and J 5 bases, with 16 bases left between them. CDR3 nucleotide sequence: TGTGCCAGCAGGTTTGAGGGAGGGCGGTATGGCTACACCTTC. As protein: CASRFEGGRYGYTF.

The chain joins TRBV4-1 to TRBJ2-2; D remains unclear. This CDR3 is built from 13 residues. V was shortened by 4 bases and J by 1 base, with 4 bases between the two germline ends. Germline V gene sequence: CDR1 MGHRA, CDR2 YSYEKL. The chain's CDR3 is CASSLLNTGELFF. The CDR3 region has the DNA TGCGCCAGCAGCCTCTTGAACACCGGGGAGCTGTTTTTT.

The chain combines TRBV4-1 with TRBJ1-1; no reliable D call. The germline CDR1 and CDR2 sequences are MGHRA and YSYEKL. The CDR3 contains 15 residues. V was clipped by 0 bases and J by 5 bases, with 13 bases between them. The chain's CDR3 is CASSQEDSPLTEAFF. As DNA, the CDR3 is TGCGCCAGCAGCCAAGAGGACTCCCCTTTAACTGAAGCTTTCTTT.